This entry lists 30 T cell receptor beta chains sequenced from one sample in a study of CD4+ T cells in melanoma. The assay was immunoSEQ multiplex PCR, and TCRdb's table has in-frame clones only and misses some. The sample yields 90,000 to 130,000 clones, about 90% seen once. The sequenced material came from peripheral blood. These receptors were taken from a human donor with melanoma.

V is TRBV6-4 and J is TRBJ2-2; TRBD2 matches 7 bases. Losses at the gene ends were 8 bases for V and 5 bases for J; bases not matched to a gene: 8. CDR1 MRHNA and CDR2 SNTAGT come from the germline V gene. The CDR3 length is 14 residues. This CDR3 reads CASDCGSITGELFF. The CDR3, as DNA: TGTGCCAGCGATTGCGGGAGCATTACCGGGGAGCTGTTTTTT.

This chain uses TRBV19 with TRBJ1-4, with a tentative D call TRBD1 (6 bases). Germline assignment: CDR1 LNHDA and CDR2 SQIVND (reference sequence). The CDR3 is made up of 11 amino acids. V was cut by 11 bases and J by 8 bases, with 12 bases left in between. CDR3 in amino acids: CASEGGEKLFF. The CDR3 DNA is TGTGCCTCGGAGGGGGGCGAAAAACTGTTTTTT.

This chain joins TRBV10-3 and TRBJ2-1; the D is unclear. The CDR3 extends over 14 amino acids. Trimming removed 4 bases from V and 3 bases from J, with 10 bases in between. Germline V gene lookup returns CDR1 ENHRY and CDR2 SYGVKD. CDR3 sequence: CAISVSNDYNEQFF. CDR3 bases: TGTGCCATCAGTGTAAGCAACGACTACAATGAGCAGTTCTTC.

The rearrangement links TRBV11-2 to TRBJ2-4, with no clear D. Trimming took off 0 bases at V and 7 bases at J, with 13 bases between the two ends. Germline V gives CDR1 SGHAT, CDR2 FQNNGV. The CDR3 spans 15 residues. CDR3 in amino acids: CASSLDLIGANIQYF. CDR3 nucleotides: TGTGCCAGCAGCTTAGATCTTATTGGCGCGAACATTCAGTACTTC.

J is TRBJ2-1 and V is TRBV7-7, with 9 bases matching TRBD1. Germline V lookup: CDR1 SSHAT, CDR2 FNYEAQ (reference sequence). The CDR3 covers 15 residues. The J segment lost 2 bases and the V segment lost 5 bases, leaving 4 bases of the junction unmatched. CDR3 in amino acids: CASSVGTGTYNEQFF. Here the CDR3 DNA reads TGTGCCAGCAGCGTAGGGACAGGGACCTACAATGAGCAGTTCTTC. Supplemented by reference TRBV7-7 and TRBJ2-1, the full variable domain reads GAGVSQSPRYKVTKRGQDVTLRCDPISSHATLYWYQQALGQGPEFLTYFNYEAQPDKSGLPSDRFSAERPEGSISTLTIQRTEQRDSAMYRCASSVGTGTYNEQFFGPGTRLTVL.

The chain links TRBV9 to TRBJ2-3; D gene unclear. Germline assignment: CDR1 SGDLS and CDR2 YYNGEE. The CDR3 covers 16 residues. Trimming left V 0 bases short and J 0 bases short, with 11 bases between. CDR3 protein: CASSVGGVISTDTQYF. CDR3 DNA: TGTGCCAGCAGCGTAGGTGGGGTGATTAGCACAGATACGCAGTATTTT.

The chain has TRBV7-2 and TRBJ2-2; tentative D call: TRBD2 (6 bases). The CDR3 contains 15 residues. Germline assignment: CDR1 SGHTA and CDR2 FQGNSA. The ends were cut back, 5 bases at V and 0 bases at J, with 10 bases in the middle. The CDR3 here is CASSQGLTNTGELFF. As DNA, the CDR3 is TGTGCCAGCAGCCAGGGACTGACGAACACCGGGGAGCTGTTTTTT.

CDR3 loop: CASSWERGYNEQFF. DNA for the CDR3: TGCGCCAGCAGCTGGGAACGAGGGTACAATGAGCAGTTCTTC. The chain carries TRBV5-1 and TRBJ2-1, with D maybe TRBD2 (5 bases). The CDR3 covers 14 residues. Trimming shortened V by 3 bases and J by 4 bases, and 11 bases separated the two germline ends. Germline CDR1 and CDR2: SGHRS and YFSETQ.

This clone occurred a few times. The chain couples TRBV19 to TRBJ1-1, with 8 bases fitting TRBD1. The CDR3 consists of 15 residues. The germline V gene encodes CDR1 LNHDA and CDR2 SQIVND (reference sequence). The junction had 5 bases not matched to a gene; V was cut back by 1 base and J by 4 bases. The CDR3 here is CASSIGGRGPTEAFF. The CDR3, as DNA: TGTGCCAGTAGTATAGGGGGCAGGGGGCCCACTGAAGCTTTCTTT.

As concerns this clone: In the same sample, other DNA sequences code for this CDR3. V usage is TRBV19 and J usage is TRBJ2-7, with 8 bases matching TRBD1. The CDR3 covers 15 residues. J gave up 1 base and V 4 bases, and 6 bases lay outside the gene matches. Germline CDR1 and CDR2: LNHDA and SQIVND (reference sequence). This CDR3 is CASSSNRGDSYEQYF. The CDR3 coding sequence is TGTGCCAGTAGTAGTAACAGGGGGGATTCCTACGAGCAGTACTTC.

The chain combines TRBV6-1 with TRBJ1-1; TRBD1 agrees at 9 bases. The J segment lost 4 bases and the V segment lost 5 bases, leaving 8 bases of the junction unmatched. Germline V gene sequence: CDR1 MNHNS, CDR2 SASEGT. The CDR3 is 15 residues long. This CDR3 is CASSLEGQGTTEAFF. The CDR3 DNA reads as TGTGCCAGCAGTCTTGAGGGACAGGGAACCACTGAAGCTTTCTTT.

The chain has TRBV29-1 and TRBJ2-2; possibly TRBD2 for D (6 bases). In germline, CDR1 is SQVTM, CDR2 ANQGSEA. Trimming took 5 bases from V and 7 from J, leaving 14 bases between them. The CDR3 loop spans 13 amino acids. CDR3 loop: CSVRGTLGGELFF. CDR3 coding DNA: TGCAGCGTTCGAGGGACTCTGGGCGGGGAGCTGTTTTTT.

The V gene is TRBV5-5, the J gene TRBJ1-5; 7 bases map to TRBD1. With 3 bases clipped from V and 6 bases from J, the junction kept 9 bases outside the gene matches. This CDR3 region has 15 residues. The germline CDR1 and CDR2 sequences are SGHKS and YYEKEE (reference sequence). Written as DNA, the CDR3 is TGTGCCAGCAGCTCGGAACCGACAGGGACTCAGCCCCAGCATTTT. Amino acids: CASSSEPTGTQPQHF.

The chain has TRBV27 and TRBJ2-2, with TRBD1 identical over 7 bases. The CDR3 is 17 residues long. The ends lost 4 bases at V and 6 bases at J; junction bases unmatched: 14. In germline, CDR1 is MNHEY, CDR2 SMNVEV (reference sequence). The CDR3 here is CASSSPLTGLGAGELFF. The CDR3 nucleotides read TGTGCCAGCAGTTCCCCACTGACAGGGCTAGGGGCCGGGGAGCTGTTTTTT.

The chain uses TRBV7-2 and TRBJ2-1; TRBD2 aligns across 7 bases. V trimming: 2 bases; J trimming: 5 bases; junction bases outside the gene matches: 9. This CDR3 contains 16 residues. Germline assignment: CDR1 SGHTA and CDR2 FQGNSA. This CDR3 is CASSLWGRAAHNEQFF. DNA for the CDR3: TGTGCCAGCAGCTTATGGGGGAGGGCAGCCCACAATGAGCAGTTCTTC.

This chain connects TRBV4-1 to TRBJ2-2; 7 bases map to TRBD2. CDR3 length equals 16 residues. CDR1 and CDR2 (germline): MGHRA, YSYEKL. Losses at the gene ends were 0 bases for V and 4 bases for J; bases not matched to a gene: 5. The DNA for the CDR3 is TGCGCCAGCAGCCAAGAAACTAGCGCCCTCACCGGGGAGCTGTTTTTT. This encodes CASSQETSALTGELFF.

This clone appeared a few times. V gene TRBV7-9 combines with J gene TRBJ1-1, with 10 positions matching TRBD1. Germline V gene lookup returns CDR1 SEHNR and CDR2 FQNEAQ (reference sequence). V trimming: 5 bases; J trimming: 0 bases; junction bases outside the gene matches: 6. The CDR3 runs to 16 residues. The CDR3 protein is CASSVRTGGMNTEAFF. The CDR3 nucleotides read TGTGCCAGCAGCGTGAGGACAGGGGGGATGAACACTGAAGCTTTCTTT.

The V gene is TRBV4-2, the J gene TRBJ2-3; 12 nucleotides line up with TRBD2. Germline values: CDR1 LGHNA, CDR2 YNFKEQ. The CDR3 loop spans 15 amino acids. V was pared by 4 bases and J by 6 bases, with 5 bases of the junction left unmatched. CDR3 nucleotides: TGTGCCAGCAGCCGACGACTAGCGGGAGACGATACGCAGTATTTT. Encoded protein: CASSRRLAGDDTQYF.

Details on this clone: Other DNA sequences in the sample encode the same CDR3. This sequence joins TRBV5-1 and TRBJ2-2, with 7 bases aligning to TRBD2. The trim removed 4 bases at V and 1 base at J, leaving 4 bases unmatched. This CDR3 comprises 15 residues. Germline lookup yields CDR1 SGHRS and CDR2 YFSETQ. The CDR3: CASSLPGGNTGELFF. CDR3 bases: TGCGCCAGCAGCCTCCCGGGGGGGAACACCGGGGAGCTGTTTTTT.

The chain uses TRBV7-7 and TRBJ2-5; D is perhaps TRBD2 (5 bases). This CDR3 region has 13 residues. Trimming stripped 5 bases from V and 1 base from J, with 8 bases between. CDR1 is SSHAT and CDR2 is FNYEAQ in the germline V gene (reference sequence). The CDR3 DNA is TGTGCCAGCAGCCCGGACTTCCAAGAGACCCAGTACTTC. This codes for CASSPDFQETQYF.

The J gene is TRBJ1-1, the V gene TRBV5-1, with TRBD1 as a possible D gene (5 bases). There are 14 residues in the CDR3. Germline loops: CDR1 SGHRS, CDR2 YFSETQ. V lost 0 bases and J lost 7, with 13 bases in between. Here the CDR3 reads CASSLEIGGVEAFF. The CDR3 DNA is TGCGCCAGCAGCTTGGAGATAGGAGGGGTTGAAGCTTTCTTT.

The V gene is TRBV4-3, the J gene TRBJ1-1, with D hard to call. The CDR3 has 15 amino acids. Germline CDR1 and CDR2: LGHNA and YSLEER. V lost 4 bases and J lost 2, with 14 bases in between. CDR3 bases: TGCGCCAGCAGCCCGATTGCGCAGATTAACACTGAAGCTTTCTTT. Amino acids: CASSPIAQINTEAFF.

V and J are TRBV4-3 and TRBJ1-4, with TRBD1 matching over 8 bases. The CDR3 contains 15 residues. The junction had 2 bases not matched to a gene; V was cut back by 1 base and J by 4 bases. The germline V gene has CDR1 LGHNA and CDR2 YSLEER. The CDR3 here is CASSQAGGYNEKLFF. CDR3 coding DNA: TGCGCCAGCAGCCAAGCAGGGGGCTATAATGAAAAACTGTTTTTT.

The CDR3 DNA reads as TGTGCCAGCAGTTTCGAGTACAATGAGCAGTTCTTC. Its protein is CASSFEYNEQFF. The chain employs TRBV28 and TRBJ2-1; D is unresolved. Germline CDR1 and CDR2: MDHEN and SYDVKM. The CDR3 runs to 12 residues. The V gene lost 3 bases and the J gene lost 4 bases, with 4 bases spanning the gap. Together with reference TRBV28 and TRBJ2-1, the CDR3 gives the full variable domain: DVKVTQSSRYLVKRTGEKVFLECVQDMDHENMFWYRQDPGLGLRLIYFSYDVKMKEKGDIPEGYSVSREKKERFSLILESASTNQTSMYLCASSFEYNEQFFGPGTRLTVL.

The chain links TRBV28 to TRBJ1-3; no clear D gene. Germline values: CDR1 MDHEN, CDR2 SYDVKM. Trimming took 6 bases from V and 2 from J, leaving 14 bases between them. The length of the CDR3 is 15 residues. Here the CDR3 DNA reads TGTGCCAGCAGCACCCCCAATGCGGCTGGAAACACCATATATTTT. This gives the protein CASSTPNAAGNTIYF.

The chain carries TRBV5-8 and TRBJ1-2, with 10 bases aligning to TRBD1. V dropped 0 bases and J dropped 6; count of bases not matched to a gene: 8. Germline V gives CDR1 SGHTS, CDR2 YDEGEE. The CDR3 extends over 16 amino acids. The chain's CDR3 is CASSLGVGQGIHGYTF. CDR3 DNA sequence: TGTGCCAGCAGCTTGGGAGTGGGACAGGGGATTCATGGCTACACCTTC.

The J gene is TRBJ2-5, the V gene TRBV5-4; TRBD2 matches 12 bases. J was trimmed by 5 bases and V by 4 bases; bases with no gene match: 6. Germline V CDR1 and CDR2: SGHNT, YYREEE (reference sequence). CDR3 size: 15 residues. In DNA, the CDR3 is TGTGCCAGCAGCGTGACTAGCGGGGGAGGGGAGACCCAGTACTTC. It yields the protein CASSVTSGGGETQYF.

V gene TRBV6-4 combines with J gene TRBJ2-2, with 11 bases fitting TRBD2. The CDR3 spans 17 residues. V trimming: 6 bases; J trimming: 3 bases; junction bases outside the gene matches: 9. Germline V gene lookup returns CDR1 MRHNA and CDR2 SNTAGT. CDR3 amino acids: CASRESLAGADTGELFF. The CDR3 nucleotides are TGTGCCAGCAGAGAGTCACTAGCGGGGGCAGACACCGGGGAGCTGTTTTTT.

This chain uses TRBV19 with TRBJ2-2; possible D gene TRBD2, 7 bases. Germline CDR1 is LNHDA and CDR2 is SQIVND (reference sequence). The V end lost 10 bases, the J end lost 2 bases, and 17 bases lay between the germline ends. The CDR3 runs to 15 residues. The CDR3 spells CATRGREVNTGELFF. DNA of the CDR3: TGTGCCACAAGGGGGAGGGAAGTTAACACCGGGGAGCTGTTTTTT. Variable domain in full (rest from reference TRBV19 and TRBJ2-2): DGGITQSPKYLFRKEGQNVTLSCEQNLNHDAMYWYRQDPGQGLRLIYYSQIVNDFQKGDIAEGYSVSREKKESFPLTVTSAQKNPTAFYLCATRGREVNTGELFFGEGSRLTVL.

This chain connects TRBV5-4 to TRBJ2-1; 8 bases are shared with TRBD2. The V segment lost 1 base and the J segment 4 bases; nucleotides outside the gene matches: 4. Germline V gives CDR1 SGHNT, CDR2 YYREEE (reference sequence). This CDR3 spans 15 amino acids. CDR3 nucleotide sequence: TGTGCCAGCAGCTTGAGCGGGAGTTATTACAATGAGCAGTTCTTC. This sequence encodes CASSLSGSYYNEQFF.